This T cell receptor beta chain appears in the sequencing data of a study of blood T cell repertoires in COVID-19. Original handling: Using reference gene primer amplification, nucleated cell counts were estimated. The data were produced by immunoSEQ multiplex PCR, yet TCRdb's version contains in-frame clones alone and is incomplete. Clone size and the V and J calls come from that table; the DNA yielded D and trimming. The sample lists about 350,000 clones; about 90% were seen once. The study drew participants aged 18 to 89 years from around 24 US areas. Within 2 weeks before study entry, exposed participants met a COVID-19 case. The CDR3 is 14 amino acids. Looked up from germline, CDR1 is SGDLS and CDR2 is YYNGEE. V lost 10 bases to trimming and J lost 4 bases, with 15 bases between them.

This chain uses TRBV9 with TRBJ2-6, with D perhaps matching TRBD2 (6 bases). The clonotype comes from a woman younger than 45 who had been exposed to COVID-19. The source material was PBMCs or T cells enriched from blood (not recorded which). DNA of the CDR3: TGTGCCGAAGCGGGCCCCCCCGGGGCCAACGTCCTGACTTTC. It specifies CAEAGPPGANVLTF. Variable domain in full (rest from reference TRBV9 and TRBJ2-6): DSGVTQTPKHLITATGQRVTLRCSPRSGDLSVYWYQQSLDQGLQFLIQYYNGEERAKGNILERFSAQQFPDLHSELNLSSLELGDSALYFCAEAGPPGANVLTFGAGSRLTVL.